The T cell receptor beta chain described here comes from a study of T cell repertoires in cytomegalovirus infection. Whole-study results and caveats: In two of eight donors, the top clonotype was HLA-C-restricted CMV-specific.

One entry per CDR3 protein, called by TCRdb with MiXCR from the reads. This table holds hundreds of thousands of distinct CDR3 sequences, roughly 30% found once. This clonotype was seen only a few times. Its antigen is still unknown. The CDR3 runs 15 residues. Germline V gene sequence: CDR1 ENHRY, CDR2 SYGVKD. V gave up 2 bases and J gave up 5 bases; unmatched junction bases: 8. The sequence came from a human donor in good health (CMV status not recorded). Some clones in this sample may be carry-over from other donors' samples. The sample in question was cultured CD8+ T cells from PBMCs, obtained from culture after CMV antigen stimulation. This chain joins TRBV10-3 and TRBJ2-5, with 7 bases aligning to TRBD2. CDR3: CAISEERGDSETQYF. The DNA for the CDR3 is TGTGCCATCAGTGAGGAGCGGGGAGATTCGGAGACCCAGTACTTC.